Included here is one T cell receptor beta chain sequence, with context. Its antigen is currently unknown. Sequenced by immunoSEQ multiplex PCR; TCRdb stores in-frame clones only, minus some. The data contain tens of thousands of clones, approximately 93% of them singletons. This entry belongs to a study of siplizumab effects on memory and regulatory T cells. This CDR3 has 14 residues. Germline assignment: CDR1 SGHTA and CDR2 FQGTGA. With V trimmed by 5 bases and J by 1 base, 4 bases remained unmatched. Study results and limitations: About 80-97% of proliferating CD4+ or CD8+ clones had no assignable naive or memory phenotype.

The clonotype comes from a human donor in good health. Sequencing was performed on CD8+ T cells sorted from blood. The chain joins TRBV7-3 to TRBJ1-1; TRBD1 matches at 7 bases. The CDR3 sequence: CASSATGANTEAFF. CDR3 sequence (DNA): TGTGCCAGCAGCGCAACAGGGGCGAACACTGAAGCTTTCTTT.